This T cell receptor beta chain was captured in a study of blood T cell repertoires in COVID-19. Looking at the study overall: The United States, Italy and Spain supplied acute and convalescent COVID-19 samples. Sources were T cells, B-cell-depleted T cells, or PBMCs; the material itself was cDNA or gDNA.

Trimming stripped 7 bases from V and 2 bases from J, with 16 bases between. The CDR3 spans 14 residues. CDR1 is SGHRS, CDR2 YFSETQ, per germline. The authors' processing: By means of reference gene primer amplification, nucleated cell counts were estimated. Produced via immunoSEQ multiplex PCR; TCRdb's table is partial and in-frame only. V and J calls and clone size are as listed in that table; D and trimming were resolved from the DNA. This sample has more than 100,000 clones, with 87% found just once. Material: peripheral blood. The sequence came from a woman between 65 and 79 years old with acute or convalescent COVID-19. The J gene is TRBJ2-7, the V gene TRBV5-1, with a possible D match to TRBD2 (6 bases). CDR3 amino acids: CASRTGTFTYEQYF. Written as DNA, the CDR3 is TGCGCCAGCCGAACCGGGACTTTTACCTACGAGCAGTACTTC.